The 5 T cell receptor beta chains given below trace back to one sample, sequenced in a study of coeliac disease. Clones were sequenced by immunoSEQ multiplex PCR, and TCRdb holds only the in-frame ones, with some missing. The sample lists 6,000 to 8,000 clones, roughly 60% occurring once. Material for sequencing was lamina propria lymphocytes from the gut. These receptor sequences come from a woman in her fifties or sixties with active celiac disease.

V is TRBV28 and J is TRBJ2-7, with no clear D. CDR1 is MDHEN and CDR2 is SYDVKM in the germline V gene. V was cut by 6 bases and J by 3 bases, with 18 bases left in between. The CDR3 contains 15 residues. The CDR3 coding sequence is TGTGCCAGCAGCCCCTATGCGGCTATCATCTACGAGCAGTACTTC. Translated, it gives CASSPYAAIIYEQYF.

The chain combines TRBV5-1 with TRBJ2-2; tentative D call: TRBD2 (5 bases). Germline V gene lookup returns CDR1 SGHRS and CDR2 YFSETQ. There are 15 residues in the CDR3. V was cut by 7 bases and J by 0 bases, with 13 bases left in between. The CDR3 spells CASLTGSPNTGELFF. CDR3 DNA sequence: TGCGCCAGCTTAACGGGGAGCCCGAACACCGGGGAGCTGTTTTTT. Full variable domain (outside the CDR3, taken from reference TRBV5-1 and TRBJ2-2): KAGVTQTPRYLIKTRGQQVTLSCSPISGHRSVSWYQQTPGQGLQFLFEYFSETQRNKGNFPGRFSGRQFSNSRSEMNVSTLELGDSALYLCASLTGSPNTGELFFGEGSRLTVL.

The V gene is TRBV5-6, the J gene TRBJ1-2; D unclear. Germline V gene data show CDR1 as SGHDT and CDR2 as YYEEEE. The germline V and J ends were trimmed by 4 bases and 5 bases, with 18 bases remaining between them. This CDR3 has 15 residues. As DNA, the CDR3 is TGTGCCAGCAGCCCCCAGCTCGACGGGTTTTATGGCTACACCTTC. Translation gives CASSPQLDGFYGYTF.

The J gene is TRBJ1-1, the V gene TRBV30; D is unclear. Between the trimmed V and J ends, which lost 1 base and 0 bases, there was a span of 15 bases. The length of the CDR3 is 16 residues. Germline loops: CDR1 GTSNPN, CDR2 SVGIG (reference sequence). CDR3 bases: TGTGCCTGGAGTGGGCCCCGTATATTTATGAACACTGAAGCTTTCTTT. This encodes CAWSGPRIFMNTEAFF.

The chain is built from TRBV30 and TRBJ1-1; tentative D call: TRBD1 (6 bases). The germline V gene encodes CDR1 GTSNPN and CDR2 SVGIG (reference sequence). Trimming removed 1 base at V and 1 base at J, with 10 bases between. There are 14 residues in the CDR3. CDR3 DNA sequence: TGTGCCTGGAGTGGGTGGGGGCGGAACACTGAAGCTTTCTTT. This codes for CAWSGWGRNTEAFF.